This T cell receptor beta chain was retrieved from a study of blood T cell repertoires in COVID-19. Study background: Material from acute and convalescent COVID-19 was sourced from the United States, Italy and Spain. T cells, B-cell-depleted T cells, or PBMCs provided the cDNA or gDNA that served as material.

Authors' analysis steps: Amplifying reference gene primers gave estimates of nucleated cell counts. Assay used: immunoSEQ multiplex PCR; TCRdb lists only in-frame clones, some missing. V and J calls and clone size are copied from that table; D and trimming were computed from the DNA. The repertoire holds under 50,000 clones, with around 82% as singletons. The CDR3 sequence is 16 residues long. CDR1 and CDR2 (germline): SGHRS, YFSETQ. With V trimmed by 2 bases and J by 4 bases, 9 bases remained unmatched. The origin of this receptor is a man aged 35-49 years with acute or convalescent COVID-19. The rearrangement joins TRBV5-1 to TRBJ2-3; 8 bases align to TRBD2. The material sequenced was peripheral blood. As DNA, the CDR3 is TGCGCCAGCAGCTTTATAGCGGGGTCTACCGCAGATACGCAGTATTTT. Its protein product is CASSFIAGSTADTQYF.